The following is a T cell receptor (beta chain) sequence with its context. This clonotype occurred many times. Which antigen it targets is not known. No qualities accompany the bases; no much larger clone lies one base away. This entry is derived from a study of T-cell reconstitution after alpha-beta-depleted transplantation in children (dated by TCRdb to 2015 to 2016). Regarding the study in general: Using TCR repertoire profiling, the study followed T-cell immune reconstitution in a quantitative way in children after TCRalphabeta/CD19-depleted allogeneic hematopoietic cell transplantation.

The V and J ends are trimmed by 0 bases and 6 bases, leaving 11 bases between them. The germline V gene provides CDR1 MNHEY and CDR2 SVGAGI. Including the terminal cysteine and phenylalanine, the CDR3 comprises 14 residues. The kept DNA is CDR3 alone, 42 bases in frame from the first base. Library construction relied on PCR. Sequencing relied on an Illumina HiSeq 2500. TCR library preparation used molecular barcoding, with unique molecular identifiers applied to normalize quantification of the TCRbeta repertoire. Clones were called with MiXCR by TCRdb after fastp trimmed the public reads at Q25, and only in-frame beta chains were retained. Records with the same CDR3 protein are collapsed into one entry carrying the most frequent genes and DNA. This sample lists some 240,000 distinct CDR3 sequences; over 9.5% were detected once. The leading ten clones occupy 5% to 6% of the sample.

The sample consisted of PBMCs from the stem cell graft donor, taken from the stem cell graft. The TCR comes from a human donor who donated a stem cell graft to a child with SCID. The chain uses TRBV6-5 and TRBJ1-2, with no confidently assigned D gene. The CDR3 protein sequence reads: CASSYSLEDDGYTF. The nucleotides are TGTGCCAGCAGTTACTCGTTGGAGGATGATGGCTACACCTTC.